These 2 T cell receptor beta chains were sequenced from one sample in a study of T cells after yellow fever vaccination. MiXCR, run by TCRdb on the 5' RACE reads, gives a single entry per CDR3 protein. The sample yields under 500,000 distinct CDR3 sequences, around a sixth seen once. Sequenced here: PBMCs, sampled before the yellow fever booster vaccination. These receptors originate from a man aged 18 to 30 who received the YFV17D yellow fever vaccine.

The CDR3 nucleotides read TGTGCCAGCAGCCAGGATACAGGGGTTGGTGAGCAGTACGTC. Amino acid sequence: CASSQDTGVGEQYV. The gene calls are TRBV5-5 and TRBJ2-7; 7 nucleotides agree with TRBD1. The CDR3 has 14 amino acids. In germline, CDR1 is SGHKS, CDR2 YYEKEE (reference sequence). The trim removed 4 bases at V and 7 bases at J, leaving 11 bases unmatched.

This clonotype has a count of ten or more. V and J are TRBV5-5 and TRBJ2-7, with D perhaps assigned TRBD1 or TRBD2 (5 bases each). Germline-derived CDR1 and CDR2 are SGHKS and YYEKEE (reference sequence). The V and J ends lost 4 bases and 3 bases respectively, with 14 bases between them. The CDR3 sequence is 14 residues long. DNA of the CDR3: TGTGCCAGCAGCCAAACCGGGACGGTCTACGAGCAGTACTTC. It translates to CASSQTGTVYEQYF.